What follows are 28 T cell receptor beta chains derived from one specimen sequenced in a study of shared clonotypes between healthy human individuals (TCRdb year 2020). Libraries came from the immunoSEQ multiplex PCR assay. This is the immuneACCESS table as TCRdb keeps it, with only in-frame sequences that have V and J called. A part of the clones is gone; compared with another copy, unresolved V genes explain less than half, and the rest is unexplained. The sample table records some 1,900,000 clones; approximately 94% of these occur just once. Of the sample, 0.9% to 1.5% falls within the top ten clones. CD8 naive samples were obtained by positive selection for CCR7 among CD45RO-negative cells, yielding a CD45RA+CCR7+ population from which TemRA cells were excluded. Sequences were obtained from naive CD8+ T cells sorted from blood. Reading the label with the study, this specimen's cell subset or site is: CD45RA+CCR7+. The receptors were gathered from a man between 18 and 29 years old in good health.

This chain joins TRBV19 and TRBJ2-5, with D tentatively TRBD1 or TRBD2 (6 bases each). V was clipped by 3 bases and J by 5 bases, with 22 bases between them. The V gene's germline CDR1 is LNHDA and CDR2 SQIVND (reference sequence). There are 17 residues in the CDR3. CDR3 sequence: CASSIGGSGSVGETQYF. The CDR3, as DNA: TGTGCCAGTAGTATCGGGGGCAGCGGTTCGGTTGGGGAGACCCAGTACTTC.

V gene TRBV5-1 combines with J gene TRBJ2-3; possibly TRBD2 for D (6 bases). The V gene's germline CDR1 is SGHRS and CDR2 YFSETQ. V dropped 0 bases and J dropped 3 bases, with 11 bases sitting between them. This CDR3 is 15 amino acids long. The CDR3 sequence is CASSLGLDYTDTQYF. The CDR3, as DNA: TGCGCCAGCAGCTTGGGACTAGACTATACAGATACGCAGTATTTT. The full variable domain, completed using reference TRBV5-1 and TRBJ2-3, is KAGVTQTPRYLIKTRGQQVTLSCSPISGHRSVSWYQQTPGQGLQFLFEYFSETQRNKGNFPGRFSGRQFSNSRSEMNVSTLELGDSALYLCASSLGLDYTDTQYFGPGTRLTVL.

For the CDR3, the DNA is TGTGCCAGCAGCTTACGGGGGTTTAACACCTACGAGCAGTACTTC. Protein sequence: CASSLRGFNTYEQYF. This rearrangement joins TRBV13 to TRBJ2-7; a possible D gene is TRBD2 (6 bases). The CDR3 covers 15 residues. V was cut by 2 bases and J by 2 bases, with 13 bases left in between. CDR1 and CDR2 (germline): PRHDT, FYEKMQ (reference sequence).

The gene calls are TRBV10-2 and TRBJ1-1; maybe TRBD1 (5 bases). Between the trimmed V and J ends, which lost 2 bases and 5 bases, there was a span of 12 bases. CDR1 and CDR2 from the germline V gene are WSHSY and SAAADI. The CDR3 sequence is 14 residues long. CDR3 residues: CASSEGGGWTEAFF. Here the CDR3 DNA reads TGCGCCAGCAGTGAGGGCGGGGGGTGGACTGAAGCTTTCTTT.

This CDR3 is CASSEGTEQYF. For the CDR3, the DNA is TGCGCCAGCAGTGAGGGGACAGAACAGTACTTC. V usage is TRBV10-2 and J usage is TRBJ2-4, with 7 positions matching TRBD1. The J segment lost 13 bases and the V segment lost 2 bases, leaving 2 bases of the junction unmatched. The CDR3 is 11 residues long. Germline loops: CDR1 WSHSY, CDR2 SAAADI.

The chain combines TRBV7-9 with TRBJ1-2; D unresolved. Germline CDR1 and CDR2: SEHNR and FQNEAQ (reference sequence). The CDR3 is 16 residues long. V was clipped by 5 bases and J by 6 bases, with 22 bases between them. The DNA of the CDR3 is TGTGCCAGCAGCCCTTATTCCGGTGTGGGTTTCGATGGCTACACCTTC. Protein sequence: CASSPYSGVGFDGYTF.

In the case of this clone: Other nucleotide sequences from this sample produce the same CDR3. The chain is built from TRBV6-1 and TRBJ2-7; tentative D call: TRBD2 (5 bases). Trimming took 6 bases from V and 2 from J, leaving 11 bases between them. The CDR3 is made up of 13 amino acids. Germline CDR1 is MNHNS and CDR2 is SASEGT. The CDR3 nucleotides read TGTGCCAGCAGCCCCCGGGGTCCCTACGAGCAGTACTTC. Translation: CASSPRGPYEQYF.

To note about this clone: The sample holds other DNA sequences that translate to the same CDR3. The chain links TRBV6-5 to TRBJ2-1; TRBD2 matches 11 bases. CDR3 size: 15 residues. Unmatched junction bases numbered 6, after V lost 5 bases and J lost 6 bases. Germline loops: CDR1 MNHEY, CDR2 SVGAGI. The CDR3 DNA reads TGTGCCAGCAGTCCAACCGGGACTAGCGGCAATGAGCAGTTCTTC. This encodes CASSPTGTSGNEQFF.

This clone was recorded a few times. This rearrangement joins TRBV19 to TRBJ1-1; D is unresolved. Germline V lookup: CDR1 LNHDA, CDR2 SQIVND (reference sequence). This CDR3 spans 14 amino acids. V gave up 7 bases and J gave up 6 bases, with 18 bases separating them. CDR3 protein: CASKRVSVDPEAFF. In DNA, the CDR3 is TGTGCCAGTAAGAGAGTGTCGGTAGACCCTGAAGCTTTCTTT.

The V and J genes are TRBV29-1 and TRBJ2-7; tentatively, D is TRBD1 (5 bases). V lost 5 bases and J 2 bases, leaving 13 bases between the germline ends. This CDR3 has 13 residues. The germline V gene encodes CDR1 SQVTM and CDR2 ANQGSEA. As DNA, the CDR3 is TGCAGCGTTATAACGACAGATACCTACGAGCAGTACTTC. This translates into CSVITTDTYEQYF.

The V gene is TRBV6-5, the J gene TRBJ2-2; weak D call: TRBD1 (6 bases). CDR3 size: 16 residues. With 2 bases removed from V and 1 base from J, the gap between germline ends came to 11 bases. Germline CDR1 is MNHEY and CDR2 is SVGAGI. The CDR3 nucleotides read TGTGCCAGCAGTTACGACAGGCCCCTGAACACCGGGGAGCTGTTTTTT. It is translated as CASSYDRPLNTGELFF.

The V call is TRBV5-6, the J call TRBJ1-6; D might be TRBD1 (6 bases). Trimming removed 0 bases at V and 10 bases at J, with 20 bases between. Germline V gives CDR1 SGHDT, CDR2 YYEEEE. The CDR3 spans 17 residues. The CDR3 protein is CASSLAPRGRFSSPLHF. The CDR3 DNA follows: TGTGCCAGCAGCTTGGCACCCAGGGGACGGTTTTCCTCACCCCTCCACTTT.

CDR3 loop: CATLKMAGGGWNSPLHF. For the CDR3, the DNA is TGTGCCACCCTAAAAATGGCCGGAGGGGGCTGGAATTCACCCCTCCACTTT. The chain couples TRBV28 to TRBJ1-6, with TRBD1 matching 7 bases. J lost 7 bases, V lost 10 bases, and 19 bases had no gene match. This CDR3 is 17 amino acids long. Germline V CDR1 and CDR2: MDHEN, SYDVKM.

As for this clone: The junction and the germline gene differ at one end; a read error may be behind it. The J gene is TRBJ1-3, the V gene TRBV11-2; D is ambiguous. Germline lookup yields CDR1 SGHAT and CDR2 FQNNGV. This CDR3 is built from 17 residues. The CDR3 loop is CASSLDVPRFSGDTIYF. Here the CDR3 DNA reads TGTGCCAGCAGCTTAGATGTACCCAGGTTCTCTGGAGACACCATATATTTT.

This rearrangement joins TRBV19 to TRBJ1-1; D unclear. The V gene's germline CDR1 is LNHDA and CDR2 SQIVND (reference sequence). V was pared by 5 bases and J by 8 bases, with 9 bases between. The CDR3 totals 11 residues. The CDR3 nucleotides read TGTGCCAGTAGTCCGGGAGCGGAAGCTTTCTTT. As protein: CASSPGAEAFF.

The J gene is TRBJ2-7, the V gene TRBV4-3, with D uncertain. The CDR3 runs 14 residues. V dropped 4 bases and J dropped 6 bases, with 16 bases sitting between them. Per the germline V gene, CDR1 is LGHNA and CDR2 is YSLEER. CDR3 nucleotide sequence: TGCGCCAGCAGCCCCGTCCTTGAGGAAAGCGAGCAGTACTTC. Translation: CASSPVLEESEQYF.

This clone was found once. The gene calls are TRBV15 and TRBJ2-2, with D possibly matching TRBD1 (5 bases). CDR1 and CDR2 from the germline V gene are LNHNV and YYDKDF (reference sequence). The CDR3 totals 15 residues. Trimming stripped 5 bases from V and 4 bases from J, with 14 bases between. CDR3 DNA: TGTGCCACCAGCGGGCACAGGACCCTCACCGGGGAGCTGTTTTTT. The encoded protein is CATSGHRTLTGELFF.

The V call is TRBV4-1, the J call TRBJ1-2, with D possibly TRBD1 on 6 matching bases. The CDR3 has 17 amino acids. From germline, CDR1 is MGHRA and CDR2 YSYEKL. V was shortened by 0 bases and J by 1 base, with 15 bases between the two germline ends. The CDR3 DNA reads TGCGCCAGCAGCCAAGAAGGTTGGACAGCGAATAACTATGGCTACACCTTC. Its protein is CASSQEGWTANNYGYTF.

This sequence joins TRBV11-2 and TRBJ1-2, with TRBD1 identical over 9 bases. CDR1 is SGHAT and CDR2 is FQNNGV in the germline V gene. The CDR3 runs to 15 residues. Unmatched junction bases numbered 17, after V lost 6 bases and J lost 12 bases. The CDR3 loop is CASSLSPGQGGSNTF. CDR3 DNA: TGTGCCAGCAGTCTTTCACCGGGACAGGGTGGTTCGAACACCTTC.

The gene calls are TRBV5-6 and TRBJ1-5, with D uncertain. V was shortened by 0 bases and J by 2 bases, with 9 bases between the two germline ends. The CDR3 length is 15 residues. Germline CDR1 is SGHDT and CDR2 is YYEEEE. As DNA, the CDR3 is TGTGCCAGCAGCTTGGAAGGAGCGGGCAATCAGCCCCAGCATTTT. Protein product: CASSLEGAGNQPQHF.

The chain has TRBV27 and TRBJ2-7; D perhaps matches TRBD1 (6 bases). V lost 6 bases and J lost 5, with 17 bases in between. Germline assignment: CDR1 MNHEY and CDR2 SMNVEV (reference sequence). The CDR3 has 14 amino acids. As DNA, the CDR3 is TGTGCCAGCAGACCAGGGGTCTTGTCCCACGAGCAGTACTTC. It codes for CASRPGVLSHEQYF.

The chain joins TRBV5-6 to TRBJ2-7, with a tentative D call TRBD1 (6 bases). The CDR3 has 16 amino acids. Trimming took 2 bases from V and 2 from J, leaving 17 bases between them. Per the germline V gene, CDR1 is SGHDT and CDR2 is YYEEEE. As DNA, the CDR3 is TGTGCCAGCAGCTTATTGACAGGCGCCCAAACCTACGAGCAGTACTTC. It encodes CASSLLTGAQTYEQYF.

To note about this clone: Other nucleotide sequences from this sample produce the same CDR3. The CDR3 DNA follows: TGTGCCAGCAGTTTAAGACAGGGCTATGGCTACACCTTC. Translated, it gives CASSLRQGYGYTF. The rearrangement joins TRBV27 to TRBJ1-2; 7 nucleotides agree with TRBD1. CDR3 length equals 13 residues. Germline values: CDR1 MNHEY, CDR2 SMNVEV (reference sequence). V lost 2 bases, J lost 4 bases, and 1 base stayed unmatched.

V gene TRBV7-2 combines with J gene TRBJ2-1; D remains ambiguous. CDR3 length: 12 amino acids. Germline CDR1 and CDR2: SGHTA and FQGNSA. Trimming took 5 bases from V and 8 from J, leaving 10 bases between them. CDR3 residues: CASSPRGDEQFF. The CDR3 DNA reads TGTGCCAGCAGCCCCCGTGGGGATGAGCAGTTCTTC.

The table lists this clone with a count of one. The DNA for the CDR3 is TGTGCCAGCAGTGACGAGCGGGAGGGGCGCAATGAGCAGTTCTTC. Protein: CASSDEREGRNEQFF. The rearrangement joins TRBV2 to TRBJ2-1; 10 nucleotides align to TRBD2. This CDR3 is built from 15 residues. CDR1 and CDR2 from the germline V gene are SNHLY and FYNNEI. The trim removed 3 bases at V and 6 bases at J, leaving 5 bases unmatched. Together with reference TRBV2 and TRBJ2-1, the CDR3 gives the full variable domain: EPEVTQTPSHQVTQMGQEVILRCVPISNHLYFYWYRQILGQKVEFLVSFYNNEISEKSEIFDDQFSVERPDGSNFTLKIRSTKLEDSAMYFCASSDEREGRNEQFFGPGTRLTVL.

This chain uses TRBV28 with TRBJ1-1; a possible D gene is TRBD1 (5 bases). V was shortened by 8 bases and J by 1 base, with 11 bases between the two germline ends. CDR3 size: 13 residues. Germline assignment: CDR1 MDHEN and CDR2 SYDVKM. CDR3 bases: TGTGCCAGCTGCCCTCAGGGGAACACTGAAGCTTTCTTT. It codes for CASCPQGNTEAFF.

This clone was counted once. The V gene is TRBV14, the J gene TRBJ1-1, with D hard to call. The germline CDR1 and CDR2 sequences are SGHDN and FVKESK. The CDR3 is 13 residues long. Deletions cut 0 bases from V and 5 bases from J, with 7 bases between. For the CDR3, the DNA is TGTGCCAGCAGCCAAGAGTTTCGGACTGAAGCTTTCTTT. Protein: CASSQEFRTEAFF. The whole variable domain, filled in from reference TRBV14 and TRBJ1-1, reads EAGVTQFPSHSVIEKGQTVTLRCDPISGHDNLYWYRRVMGKEIKFLLHFVKESKQDESGMPNNRFLAERTGGTYSTLKVQPAELEDSGVYFCASSQEFRTEAFFGQGTRLTVV.

This clone was counted only a few times. The chain has TRBV27 and TRBJ1-5; D call uncertain. Trimming removed 5 bases from V and 5 bases from J, with 10 bases in between. This CDR3 has 13 residues. In germline, CDR1 is MNHEY, CDR2 SMNVEV (reference sequence). The CDR3 reads CASSQAAHQPQHF. DNA for the CDR3: TGTGCCAGCAGTCAAGCGGCACATCAGCCCCAGCATTTT.